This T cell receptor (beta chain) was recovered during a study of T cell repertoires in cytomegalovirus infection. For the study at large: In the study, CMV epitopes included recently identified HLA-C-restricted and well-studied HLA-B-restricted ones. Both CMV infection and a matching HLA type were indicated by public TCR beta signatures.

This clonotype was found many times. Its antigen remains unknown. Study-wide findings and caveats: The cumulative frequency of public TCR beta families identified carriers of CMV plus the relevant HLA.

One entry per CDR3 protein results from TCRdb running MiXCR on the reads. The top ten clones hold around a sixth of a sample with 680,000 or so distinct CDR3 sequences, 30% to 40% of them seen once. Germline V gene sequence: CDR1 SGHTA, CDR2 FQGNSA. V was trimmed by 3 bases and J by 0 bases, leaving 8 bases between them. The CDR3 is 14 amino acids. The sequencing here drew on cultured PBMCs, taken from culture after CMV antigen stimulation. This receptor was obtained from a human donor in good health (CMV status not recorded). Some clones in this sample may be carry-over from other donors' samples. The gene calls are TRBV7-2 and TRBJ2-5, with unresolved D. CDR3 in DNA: TGTGCCAGCAGCTTCCATAGTTACCAAGAGACCCAGTACTTC. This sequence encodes CASSFHSYQETQYF. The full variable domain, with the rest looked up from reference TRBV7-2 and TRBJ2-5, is GAGVSQSPSNKVTEKGKDVELRCDPISGHTALYWYRQSLGQGLEFLIYFQGNSAPDKSGLPSDRFSAERTGGSVSTLTIQRTQQEDSAVYLCASSFHSYQETQYFGPGTRLLVL.